This TCR beta chain stems from a study of OX40 agonist ivuxolimab in advanced cancers. The V end lost 1 base, the J end lost 4 bases, and 11 bases lay between the germline ends. Germline V gene sequence: CDR1 SGHNT, CDR2 YYREEE (reference sequence). The CDR3 totals 15 residues. Assay: immunoSEQ multiplex PCR; the TCRdb copy retains only in-frame clones and omits some. The sample yields around 23,000 clones, over 65% seen once. A word on this clone: Its specificity is not known.

General study points: Average numbers of expanded clones were greater in CD8+ T cells than in CD4+.

The TCR sequence derives from an adult with an advanced solid tumor such as melanoma, head and neck, liver or kidney cancer. Source: CD4+ or CD8+ T cells sorted from blood, taken in a trial of the OX40 agonist ivuxolimab. The rearrangement uses TRBV5-4 and TRBJ1-4, with D possibly being TRBD1 (6 bases). This CDR3 is CASSLRGALNEKLFF. The DNA of the CDR3 is TGTGCCAGCAGCTTGCGGGGGGCCCTTAATGAAAAACTGTTTTTT.